Listed below are T cell receptor beta chains from one sample, sequenced in a study of shared clonotypes between healthy human individuals. Data came from immunoSEQ multiplex PCR; TCRdb stores just in-frame clones and leaves some out. The sample records millions of clones, about 92% being singletons. Source material: naive CD4+ T cells sorted from blood. The receptors were sampled from a man aged 18 to 29 in good health. CDR3s include the opening cysteine and the closing phenylalanine or tryptophan. D genes are given only for firm matches. Expanded clones are given a class, and other clones once, few, many or no size at all.

.	.	TRBV21-1	TRBJ1-4	CASSQELYGTEHEKLFF	TGTGCCAGCAGCCAGGAGCTATATGGGACGGAACATGAAAAACTGTTTTTT
.	.	TRBV30	TRBJ2-3	CAWTLSGVGTDTQYF	TGTGCCTGGACGCTCTCCGGGGTGGGCACAGATACGCAGTATTTT
.	.	TRBV6-6	TRBJ1-1	CASGGTYTEAFF	TGTGCCAGCGGGGGGACGTACACTGAAGCTTTCTTT
.	.	TRBV5-1	TRBJ1-3	CASSLSGLDSGNTIYF	TGCGCCAGCAGCTTGTCCGGGCTAGACTCTGGAAACACCATATATTTT
.	.	TRBV19	TRBJ2-5	CASSPRSPQETQYF	TGTGCCAGTAGTCCTCGATCCCCCCAAGAGACCCAGTACTTC
.	.	TRBV7-2	TRBJ1-2	CASSSQGTGGYTF	TGTGCCAGCAGCTCCCAAGGGACGGGGGGCTACACCTTC
.	once	TRBV6-5	TRBJ1-6	CASSHQERGSPLHF	TGTGCCAGCAGTCATCAGGAACGGGGTTCACCCCTCCACTTT
TRBD1	.	TRBV6-5	TRBJ1-2	CATFRTGNGYTF	TGTGCCACCTTCCGGACAGGAAATGGCTACACCTTC
.	.	TRBV18	TRBJ2-6	CASSPAGSSGANVLTF	TGTGCCAGCTCACCGGCAGGGAGCTCTGGGGCCAACGTCCTGACTTTC
TRBD1	.	TRBV6-6	TRBJ1-3	CASRRPTGEYTIYF	TGTGCCAGCAGAAGACCGACAGGGGAGTACACCATATATTTT
.	.	TRBV2	TRBJ2-1	CASKGGGSGNEQFF	TGTGCCAGCAAGGGTGGGGGGAGCGGAAATGAGCAGTTCTTC
TRBD2	once	TRBV7-2	TRBJ2-1	CASSSGLAHYNEQFF	TGTGCCAGCAGCTCGGGACTAGCGCACTACAATGAGCAGTTCTTC
.	.	TRBV5-1	TRBJ1-2	CASGDGNYGYTF	TGCGCCAGCGGGGACGGGAACTATGGCTACACCTTC
.	.	TRBV18	TRBJ1-1	CASSPRRSENTEAFF	TGTGCCAGCTCACCACGGAGGAGCGAGAACACTGAAGCTTTCTTT
.	.	TRBV5-4	TRBJ2-7	CASSSLGYPYEQYF	TGTGCCAGCAGTTCTCTAGGGTATCCCTACGAGCAGTACTTC
.	.	TRBV5-1	TRBJ1-1	CASSSPGNTEAFF	TGCGCCAGCAGCTCACCGGGAAATACTGAAGCTTTCTTT
TRBD2	.	TRBV6-4	TRBJ2-1	CASSRLAGMFDSNEQFF	TGTGCCAGCAGCCGACTAGCGGGAATGTTCGATTCCAATGAGCAGTTCTTC